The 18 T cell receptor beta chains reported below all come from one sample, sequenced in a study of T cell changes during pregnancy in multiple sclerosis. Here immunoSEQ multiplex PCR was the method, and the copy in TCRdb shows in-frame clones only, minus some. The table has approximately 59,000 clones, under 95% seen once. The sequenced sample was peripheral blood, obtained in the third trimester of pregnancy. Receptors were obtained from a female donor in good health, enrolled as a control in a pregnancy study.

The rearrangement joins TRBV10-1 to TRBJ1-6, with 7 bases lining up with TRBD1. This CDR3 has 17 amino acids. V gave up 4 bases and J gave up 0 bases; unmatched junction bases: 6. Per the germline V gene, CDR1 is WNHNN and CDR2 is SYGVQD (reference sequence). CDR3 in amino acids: CASSAETGSSYNSPLHF. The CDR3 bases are TGCGCCAGCAGTGCCGAGACAGGGAGCTCCTATAATTCACCCCTCCACTTT.

The CDR3 spells CASSLLVPNYGYTF. The CDR3 coding sequence is TGTGCCAGCAGCTTACTCGTTCCGAACTATGGCTACACCTTC. V and J are TRBV7-8 and TRBJ1-2; D is undetermined. The V gene lost 2 bases and the J gene lost 2 bases, with 9 bases spanning the gap. The CDR3 loop spans 14 amino acids. The germline gives CDR1 SGHVS, CDR2 FQNEAQ.

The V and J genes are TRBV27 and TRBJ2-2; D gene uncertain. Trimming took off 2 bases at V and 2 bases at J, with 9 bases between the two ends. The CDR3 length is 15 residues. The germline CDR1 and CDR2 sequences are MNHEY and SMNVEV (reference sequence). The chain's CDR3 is CASSLRGLNTGELFF. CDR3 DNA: TGTGCCAGCAGTTTAAGAGGCTTAAACACCGGGGAGCTGTTTTTT.

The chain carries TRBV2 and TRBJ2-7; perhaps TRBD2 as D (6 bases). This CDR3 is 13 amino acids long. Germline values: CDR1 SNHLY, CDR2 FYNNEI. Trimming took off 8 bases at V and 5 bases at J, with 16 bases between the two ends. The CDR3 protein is CASRFGGDDEQYF. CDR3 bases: TGTGCCAGCCGGTTCGGCGGGGACGACGAGCAGTACTTC.

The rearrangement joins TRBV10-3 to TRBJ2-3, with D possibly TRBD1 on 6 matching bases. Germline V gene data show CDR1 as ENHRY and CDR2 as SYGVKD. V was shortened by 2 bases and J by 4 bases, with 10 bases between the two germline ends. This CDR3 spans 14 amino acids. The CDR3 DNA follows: TGTGCCATCAGTGAGGAGGGGGAGTCAGATACGCAGTATTTT. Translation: CAISEEGESDTQYF.

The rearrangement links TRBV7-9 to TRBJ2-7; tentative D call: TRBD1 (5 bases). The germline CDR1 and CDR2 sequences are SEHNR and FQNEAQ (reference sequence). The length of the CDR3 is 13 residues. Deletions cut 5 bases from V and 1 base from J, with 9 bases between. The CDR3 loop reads CASSIRDSYEQYF. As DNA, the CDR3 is TGTGCCAGCAGCATCAGGGATTCCTACGAGCAGTACTTC.

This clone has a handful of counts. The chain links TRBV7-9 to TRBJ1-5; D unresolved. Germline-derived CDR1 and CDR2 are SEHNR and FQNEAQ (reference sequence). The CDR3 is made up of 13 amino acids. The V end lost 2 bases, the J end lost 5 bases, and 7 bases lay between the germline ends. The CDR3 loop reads CASSLIQYQPQHF. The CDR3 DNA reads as TGTGCCAGCAGCTTAATACAGTATCAGCCCCAGCATTTT.

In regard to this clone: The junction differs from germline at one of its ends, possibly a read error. DNA of the CDR3: TGCAGTGCTCCCGGGACATACTTT. It translates to CSAPGTYF. The chain is built from TRBV20-1 and TRBJ2-3, with TRBD1 as a possible D gene (6 bases). The CDR3 totals 8 residues. CDR1 is DFQATT, CDR2 SNEGSKA, per germline (reference sequence).

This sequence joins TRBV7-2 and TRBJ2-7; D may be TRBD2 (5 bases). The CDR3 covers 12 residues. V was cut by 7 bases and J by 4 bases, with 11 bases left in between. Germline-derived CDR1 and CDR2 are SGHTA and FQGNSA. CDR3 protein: CASTPGGYEQYF. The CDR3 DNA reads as TGTGCCAGCACCCCCGGAGGTTACGAGCAGTACTTC.

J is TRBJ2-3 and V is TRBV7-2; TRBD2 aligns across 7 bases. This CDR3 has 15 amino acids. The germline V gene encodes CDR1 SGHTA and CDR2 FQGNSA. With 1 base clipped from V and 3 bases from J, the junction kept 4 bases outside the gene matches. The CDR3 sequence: CASSLEVRGTDTQYF. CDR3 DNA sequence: TGTGCCAGCAGCTTAGAGGTGCGGGGGACAGATACGCAGTATTTT.

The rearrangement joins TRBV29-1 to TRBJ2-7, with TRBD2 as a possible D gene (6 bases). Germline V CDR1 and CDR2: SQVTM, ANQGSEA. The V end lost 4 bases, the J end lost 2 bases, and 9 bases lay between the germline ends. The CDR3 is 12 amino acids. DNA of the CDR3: TGCAGCGTTGGGGACTTACCCTACGAGCAGTACTTC. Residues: CSVGDLPYEQYF.

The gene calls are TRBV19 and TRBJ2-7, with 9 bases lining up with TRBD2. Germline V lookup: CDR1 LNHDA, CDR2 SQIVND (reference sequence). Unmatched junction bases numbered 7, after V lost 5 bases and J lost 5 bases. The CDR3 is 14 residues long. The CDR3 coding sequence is TGTGCCAGTAGTCCAAGCGGGGGGCCCAACGAGCAGTACTTC. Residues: CASSPSGGPNEQYF.

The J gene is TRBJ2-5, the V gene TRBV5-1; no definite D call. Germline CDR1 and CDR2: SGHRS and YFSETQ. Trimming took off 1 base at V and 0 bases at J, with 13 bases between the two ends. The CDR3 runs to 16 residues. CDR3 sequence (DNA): TGCGCCAGCAGCTTGTTCCCTCGATTAGACCAAGAGACCCAGTACTTC. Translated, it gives CASSLFPRLDQETQYF.

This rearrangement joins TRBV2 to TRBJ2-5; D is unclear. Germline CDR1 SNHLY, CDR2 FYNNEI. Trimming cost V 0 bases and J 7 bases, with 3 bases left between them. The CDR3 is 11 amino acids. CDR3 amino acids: CASSEARTQYF. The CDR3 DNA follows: TGTGCCAGCAGTGAAGCCCGGACCCAGTACTTC.

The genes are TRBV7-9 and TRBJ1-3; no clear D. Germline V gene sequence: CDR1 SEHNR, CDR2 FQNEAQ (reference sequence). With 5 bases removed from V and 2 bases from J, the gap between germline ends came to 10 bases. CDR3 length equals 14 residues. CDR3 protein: CASSPPRPGNTIYF. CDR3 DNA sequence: TGTGCCAGCAGCCCTCCTAGGCCTGGAAACACCATATATTTT.

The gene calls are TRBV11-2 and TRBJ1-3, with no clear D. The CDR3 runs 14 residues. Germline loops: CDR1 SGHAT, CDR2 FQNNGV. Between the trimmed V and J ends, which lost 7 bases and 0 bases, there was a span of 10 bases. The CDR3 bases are TGTGCCAGCACCCCAACTTACTCTGGAAACACCATATATTTT. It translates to CASTPTYSGNTIYF.

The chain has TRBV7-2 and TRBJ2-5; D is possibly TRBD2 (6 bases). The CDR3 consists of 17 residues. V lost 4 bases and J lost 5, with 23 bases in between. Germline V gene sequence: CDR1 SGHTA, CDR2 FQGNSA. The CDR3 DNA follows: TGTGCCAGCAGCTCTAGGAAGGGAGGCCCCTATGTGGAGACCCAGTACTTC. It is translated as CASSSRKGGPYVETQYF.

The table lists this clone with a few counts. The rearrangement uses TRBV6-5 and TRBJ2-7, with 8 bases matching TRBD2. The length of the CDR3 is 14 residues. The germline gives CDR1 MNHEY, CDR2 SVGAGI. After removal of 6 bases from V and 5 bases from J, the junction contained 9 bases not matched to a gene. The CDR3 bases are TGTGCCAGCAGCCGGAGCGGGGGCGGGAACGAGCAGTACTTC. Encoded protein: CASSRSGGGNEQYF.